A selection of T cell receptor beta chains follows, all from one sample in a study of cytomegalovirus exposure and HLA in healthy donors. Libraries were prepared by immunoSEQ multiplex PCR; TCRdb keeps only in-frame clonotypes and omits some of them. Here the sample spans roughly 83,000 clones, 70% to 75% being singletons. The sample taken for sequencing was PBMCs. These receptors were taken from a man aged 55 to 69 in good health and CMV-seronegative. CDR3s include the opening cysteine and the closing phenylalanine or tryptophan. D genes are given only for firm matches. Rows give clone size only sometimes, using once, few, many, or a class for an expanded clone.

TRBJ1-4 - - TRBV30 TGTGCCTGGAGTGTATCGGGGGGGGGTGAAAAACTGTTTTTT CAWSVSGGGEKLFF
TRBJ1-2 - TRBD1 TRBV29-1 TGCAGCGCAGAAGGGTTCGGGACAGGGAATGTGAGGGGCTACACCTTC CSAEGFGTGNVRGYTF
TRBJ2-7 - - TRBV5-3 TGTGCCAGAAGCATGGACAGTGAAACCAACTACGAGCAGTACTTC CARSMDSETNYEQYF
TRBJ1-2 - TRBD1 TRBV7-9 TGTGCCAGCAGCTTGGGACAGGTCGAGGACTATGGCTACACCTTC CASSLGQVEDYGYTF
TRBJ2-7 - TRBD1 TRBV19 TGTGCCAGTAGTCCGAGAGGTGGGACAGGGTCCTACGAGCAGTACTTC CASSPRGGTGSYEQYF
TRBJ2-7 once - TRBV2 TGTGCCAGCAGTGAAACAGTCAGGGGGGTGGGCGAGCAGTACTTC CASSETVRGVGEQYF
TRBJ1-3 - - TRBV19 TGTGCCAGTATTAGGAGAGCCAACGCCGAAAACACCATATATTTT CASIRRANAENTIYF
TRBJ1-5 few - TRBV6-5 TGTGCCAGCAGTTACTCACTCGATCAGCCCCAGCATTTT CASSYSLDQPQHF
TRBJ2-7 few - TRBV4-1 TGCGCCAGCAGCCAAGATTCTTACGAGCAGTACTTC CASSQDSYEQYF
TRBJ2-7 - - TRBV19 TGTGCCAGTAGTATATTGGGTTGTGAGACAGTAAACACCTACGAGCAGTACTTC CASSILGCETVNTYEQYF
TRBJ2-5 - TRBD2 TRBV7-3 TGTGCCAGCAGCCAGGGACTAGCGGGGACCTTTCAAGAGACCCAGTACTTC CASSQGLAGTFQETQYF
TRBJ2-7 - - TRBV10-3 TGTGCCATCAGTGAGTCCCACCGGGACAAGGGATACGAGCAGTACTTC CAISESHRDKGYEQYF
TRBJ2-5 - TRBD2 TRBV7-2 TGTGCCAGCAGCTTCCAAGCGGGGGGCGAGACCCAGTACTTC CASSFQAGGETQYF
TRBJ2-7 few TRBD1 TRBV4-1 TGCGCCAGCAGCCAAGGGGACAGTCGAGACGAGCAGTACTTC CASSQGDSRDEQYF
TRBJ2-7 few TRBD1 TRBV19 TGTGCCAGTCAGTCCCGACAGGGGTCTAGCTCCTACGAGCAGTACTTC CASQSRQGSSSYEQYF
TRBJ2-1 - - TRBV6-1 TGTGCCAGCAGTGAAGTGGCACAGGGCAATGAGCAGTTCTTC CASSEVAQGNEQFF
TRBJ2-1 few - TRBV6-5 TGTGCCAGCAGCCCCGGGGACTCCTACAATGAGCAGTTCTTC CASSPGDSYNEQFF
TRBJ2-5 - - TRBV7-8 TGTGCCAGCAGTCAGGAAGAGACCCAGTACTTC CASSQEETQYF
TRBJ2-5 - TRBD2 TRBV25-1 TGTGCCAGCAGTGAATATGGACGGGGGGAGCCTCAAGAGACCCAGTACTTC CASSEYGRGEPQETQYF
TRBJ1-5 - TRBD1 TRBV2 TGTGCCAGCATCTCCTCGGACAGGGCGATAGGCCAGCCCCAGCATTTT CASISSDRAIGQPQHF
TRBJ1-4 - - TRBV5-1 TGCGCCAGCAGCTCACGCGAAAGCGCCTCGTGGTCAACTAATGAAAAACTGTTTTTT CASSSRESASWSTNEKLFF
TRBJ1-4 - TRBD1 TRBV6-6 TGTGCCAGCAAGGGACAGGGACGGGAAAAACTGTTTTTT CASKGQGREKLFF
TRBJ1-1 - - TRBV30 TGTGCCTGGATCAGTAGGCAGGGGATGAACACTGAAGCTTTCTTT CAWISRQGMNTEAFF
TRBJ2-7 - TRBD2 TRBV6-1 TGTGCCAGCAGTGAAGGGACTAGCGGGGGCTTGATCTCCTACGAGCAGTACTTC CASSEGTSGGLISYEQYF
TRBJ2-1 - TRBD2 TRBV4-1 TGCGCTAGCAGCCAAGTGCGGGGGGTCTACAATGAGCAGTTCTTC CASSQVRGVYNEQFF
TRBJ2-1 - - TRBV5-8 TGTGCCAGCAGCCAGGCAGGGGCCCCCTACAATGAGCAGTTCTTC CASSQAGAPYNEQFF
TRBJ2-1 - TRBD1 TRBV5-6 TGTGCCAGCAGCTGGACAGGGTTTTACAATGAGCAGTTCTTC CASSWTGFYNEQFF
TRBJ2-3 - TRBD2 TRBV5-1 TGCGCCAGCAGCCTCCCGATAGGGCCTAGCGGGACAGATACGCAGTATTTT CASSLPIGPSGTDTQYF
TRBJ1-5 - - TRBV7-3 TGTGCCAGCAGCTCCGACGGGAATCAGCCCCAGCATTTT CASSSDGNQPQHF
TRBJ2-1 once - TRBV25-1 TGTGCCAGCAGTCCAGGGGTTGAGCAGTTCTTC CASSPGVEQFF
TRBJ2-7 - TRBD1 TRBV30 TGTGCCTGGAGTCGGACAGGGGGCGTCGAGCAGTACTTC CAWSRTGGVEQYF
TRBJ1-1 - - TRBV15 TGTGCCACCAGCAGAGATCTGAGGGAGGGGAACACTGAAGCTTTCTTT CATSRDLREGNTEAFF
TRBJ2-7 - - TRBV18 TGTGCCAGCTCAGAAGAGTCAGAGCAGTACTTC CASSEESEQYF
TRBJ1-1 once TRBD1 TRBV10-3 TGTGCCATCGGTCCCGGGACAGGGGCCTCTATCCCTGAAGCTTTCTTT CAIGPGTGASIPEAFF
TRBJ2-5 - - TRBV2 TGTGCCAGCAGTGAAGCGGGGGGGCGAGAGACCCAGTACTTC CASSEAGGRETQYF
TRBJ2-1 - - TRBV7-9 TGTGCCAGCAGCTTAGGGGCTAATGAGCAGTTCTTC CASSLGANEQFF
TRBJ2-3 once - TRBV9 TGTGCCAGCAGCGTAGATCTTGGACTCAGCACAGATACGCAGTATTTT CASSVDLGLSTDTQYF
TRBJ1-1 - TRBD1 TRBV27 TGTGCCAGCAGTTTATCGACAGGGGTTGGGACTGAAGCTTTCTTT CASSLSTGVGTEAFF
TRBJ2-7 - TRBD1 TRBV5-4 TGTGCCAGCAGCTTTGGACAGGACGAGCAGTACTTC CASSFGQDEQYF
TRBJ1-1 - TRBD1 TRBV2 TGTGCCAGCAGGGGAGACAGGGGCGTGAACACTGAAGCTTTCTTT CASRGDRGVNTEAFF
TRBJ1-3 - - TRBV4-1 TGCGCCAGCAGTCAGTTCGCCTCTGGAAACACCATATATTTT CASSQFASGNTIYF
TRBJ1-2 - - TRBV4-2 TGTGCCGGCAGCCCCGCCAGGGACTATGGCTACACCTTC CAGSPARDYGYTF
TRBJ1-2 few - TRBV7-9 TGTGCCAGCAGCCCCCAACCACATGATGGCTACACCTTC CASSPQPHDGYTF
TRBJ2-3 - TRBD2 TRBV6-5 TGTGCCAGCAGGCGGGTAGCGGGGGCGGATACGCAGTATTTT CASRRVAGADTQYF
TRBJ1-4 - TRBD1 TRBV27 TGTGCCAGCAGTCCCACCTTAGTAGGACAGGGTTTCCGAGAAAAACTGTTTTTT CASSPTLVGQGFREKLFF
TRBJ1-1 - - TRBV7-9 TGTGCCAGCAGCTTAGTAGCCACTGAAGCTTTCTTT CASSLVATEAFF
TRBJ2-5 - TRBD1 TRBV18 TGTGCCAGCTCACCCCGGGACAGGGGGCAGAGGGAGACCCAGTACTTC CASSPRDRGQRETQYF
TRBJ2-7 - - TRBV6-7 TGTGCCAGCAGTTACGTAGCTCCCTACGAGCAGTACTTC CASSYVAPYEQYF
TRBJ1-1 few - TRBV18 TGTGCCAGCTCACCAGATGGGGGCTACACTGAAGCTTTCTTT CASSPDGGYTEAFF
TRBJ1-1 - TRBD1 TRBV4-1 TGCGCCAGCAGCCAACGGACAGGGGGCGCGAACACTGAAGCTTTCTTT CASSQRTGGANTEAFF
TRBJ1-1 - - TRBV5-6 TGTGCCAGCAGCTTGGCGCGGCTTGAAGCTTTCTTT CASSLARLEAFF
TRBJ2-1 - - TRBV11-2 TGTGCCAGCAGCTTGTCAGGGAAATTCGATGAGCAGTTCTTC CASSLSGKFDEQFF
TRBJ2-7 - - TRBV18 TGTGCCAGCTCGCCTCAGGGTAACGAGCAGTACTTC CASSPQGNEQYF
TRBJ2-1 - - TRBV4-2 TGTGCCAGCAGCCTTGTATACAATGAGCAGTTCTTC CASSLVYNEQFF
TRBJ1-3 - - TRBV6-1 TGTGCCAGCAGTGCTACAGATAACTCTGGAAACACCATATATTTT CASSATDNSGNTIYF